The present T cell receptor beta chain was sequenced within a study of blood T cell repertoires in COVID-19. Whole-study context: Samples taken during acute and convalescent COVID-19 were collected in the United States, Italy and Spain. T cells, B-cell-depleted T cells, or PBMCs supplied cDNA or gDNA.

In the original analysis: Nucleated cell number was recorded as an estimate derived from reference gene primer amplification. Clones were sequenced by immunoSEQ multiplex PCR, and TCRdb holds only the in-frame ones, with some missing. The V and J calls and clone size come from that table; D and trimming were worked out from the DNA. Altogether around 70,000 clones are present, about 69% being singletons, with the ten largest covering around 20%. With 7 bases removed from V and 4 bases from J, the gap between germline ends came to 11 bases. This CDR3 is 13 amino acids long. Germline values: CDR1 MDHEN, CDR2 SYDVKM.

Source material: peripheral blood. This clonotype was sampled from a man between 65 and 85 years old with acute or convalescent COVID-19. The chain employs TRBV28 and TRBJ2-1; D not resolved. The CDR3 here is CASTLSRYNEQFF. DNA of the CDR3: TGTGCCAGCACCCTTTCCCGTTACAATGAGCAGTTCTTC.